Below are 18 T cell receptor beta chains sequenced from a single sample in a study of T cells in Graves' hyperthyroidism and ophthalmopathy. Amplified regions were TCR beta CDR3 sequences from RNA transcripts. Using the HTBI primer set, a first-round RT-PCR was run on the TCR CDR3. In TCRdb, the multiplex PCR reads were re-called with MiXCR into one record per CDR3 protein. The table includes about 110,000 distinct CDR3 sequences, approximately 15% detected once. Sequencing used blood. These receptors all stem from a woman aged 50 to 60 with Graves' hyperthyroidism.

The chain couples TRBV5-1 to TRBJ2-1, with TRBD2 matching 11 bases. This CDR3 has 15 residues. J gave up 7 bases and V 0 bases, and 3 bases lay outside the gene matches. The V gene's germline CDR1 is SGHRS and CDR2 YFSETQ. The CDR3 here is CASSLGTSGWNEQFF. CDR3 in DNA: TGCGCCAGCAGCTTGGGGACTAGCGGGTGGAATGAGCAGTTCTTC.

The rearrangement links TRBV5-1 to TRBJ2-5, with 9 bases aligning to TRBD1. The junction had 7 bases not matched to a gene; V was cut back by 2 bases and J by 5 bases. Per the germline V gene, CDR1 is SGHRS and CDR2 is YFSETQ. The CDR3 covers 15 residues. The CDR3 sequence is CASSFGTGFDETQYF. The CDR3 DNA is TGCGCCAGCAGCTTCGGGACAGGGTTCGACGAGACCCAGTACTTC.

This clonotype was seen many times. The V call is TRBV10-3, the J call TRBJ2-3; D gene unclear. Germline V gene sequence: CDR1 ENHRY, CDR2 SYGVKD. The CDR3 has 12 residues. The ends were cut back, 4 bases at V and 5 bases at J, with 7 bases in the middle. The CDR3 sequence is CAISAVGDTQYF. The CDR3 DNA reads TGTGCCATCAGTGCTGTTGGAGATACGCAGTATTTT.

This clonotype occurred many times. The CDR3: CASSKGGLIYGYTF. CDR3 in DNA: TGTGCCAGCAGTAAAGGGGGCCTTATCTATGGCTACACCTTC. V gene TRBV12-3 or TRBV12-4 combines with J gene TRBJ1-2, with 7 nucleotides matching TRBD1. Trimming removed 5 bases from V and 4 bases from J; junction bases left unmatched: 7. CDR3 length: 14 amino acids.

The chain has TRBV4-1 and TRBJ1-5; D remains ambiguous. CDR1 is MGHRA and CDR2 is YSYEKL in the germline V gene. The CDR3 covers 14 residues. The V end was cut by 1 base, the J end by 2 bases, with 6 bases between. The CDR3 sequence is CASSQGWGNQPQHF. The CDR3, as DNA: TGCGCCAGCAGCCAAGGGTGGGGCAATCAGCCCCAGCATTTT.

This clonotype was seen repeatedly, ten times or more. The J gene is TRBJ2-3, the V gene TRBV5-1; D possibly corresponds to TRBD2 (5 bases). This CDR3 has 13 residues. V was cut by 2 bases and J by 7 bases, with 11 bases left in between. CDR1 and CDR2 (germline): SGHRS, YFSETQ. The CDR3, as DNA: TGCGCCAGCAGCTTAGCGGCGGTGAATACGCAGTATTTT. It specifies CASSLAAVNTQYF.

In its sample, this clonotype was seen many times. V usage is TRBV9 and J usage is TRBJ2-1, with D tentatively TRBD2 (5 bases). Trimming took 4 bases from V and 6 from J, leaving 11 bases between them. The CDR3 sequence is 13 residues long. The germline gives CDR1 SGDLS, CDR2 YYNGEE. The CDR3 reads CASSRGGPNEQFF. The CDR3 region has the DNA TGTGCCAGCAGCCGCGGAGGACCCAATGAGCAGTTCTTC.

This clonotype was observed many times. The rearrangement uses TRBV15 and TRBJ1-1, with D hard to call. The V gene's germline CDR1 is LNHNV and CDR2 YYDKDF (reference sequence). Trimming shortened V by 3 bases and J by 1 base, and 6 bases separated the two germline ends. This CDR3 is built from 13 residues. CDR3 sequence (DNA): TGTGCCACCAGCAGCCGACAGAACACTGAAGCTTTCTTT. It is translated as CATSSRQNTEAFF.

The chain uses TRBV6-2 or TRBV6-3 and TRBJ1-2; weak D call: TRBD1 (6 bases). CDR1 is MNHEY and CDR2 is SVGEGT in the germline V gene. The CDR3 covers 16 residues. V was clipped by 1 base and J by 6 bases, with 18 bases between them. DNA for the CDR3: TGTGCCAGCAGTTACTTGCGCGGAGGGGGTCTCCATGGCTACACCTTC. It yields the protein CASSYLRGGGLHGYTF.

The V call is TRBV5-1, the J call TRBJ2-3, with 11 bases aligning to TRBD2. Trimming cost V 3 bases and J 8 bases; bases outside gene matches: 2. There are 13 residues in the CDR3. In germline, CDR1 is SGHRS, CDR2 YFSETQ. CDR3 residues: CASSSLAGGTQYF. The CDR3 DNA reads TGCGCCAGCAGCTCCCTAGCGGGGGGTACGCAGTATTTT.

This clonotype was found many times. This chain's CDR3 is CASSFAGRGKDEQYF. As DNA, the CDR3 is TGTGCCAGCAGCTTCGCGGGCAGGGGGAAAGACGAGCAGTACTTC. The chain employs TRBV5-4 and TRBJ2-7; the match to TRBD1 covers 7 bases. After removal of 2 bases from V and 5 bases from J, the junction contained 10 bases not matched to a gene. The CDR3 spans 15 residues. In germline, CDR1 is SGHNT, CDR2 YYREEE (reference sequence).

Ten or more counts support this clonotype. The V call is TRBV6-1, the J call TRBJ2-2; unclear D gene. The length of the CDR3 is 13 residues. Looked up from germline, CDR1 is MNHNS and CDR2 is SASEGT. V was pared by 5 bases and J by 4 bases, with 8 bases between. For the CDR3, the DNA is TGTGCCAGCAGTTTAAGAACCACCGGGGAGCTGTTTTTT. Translating gives CASSLRTTGELFF.

J is TRBJ1-1 and V is TRBV6-1; TRBD1 matches 11 bases. The CDR3 has 15 residues. Germline V gene data show CDR1 as MNHNS and CDR2 as SASEGT. Losses at the gene ends were 6 bases for V and 11 bases for J; bases not matched to a gene: 14. CDR3 region: CASRRRTGGSKGAFF. The DNA for the CDR3 is TGTGCCAGCAGACGACGGACAGGGGGCTCGAAGGGGGCTTTCTTT.

This clonotype has at least ten counts. The chain has TRBV28 and TRBJ2-5, with 7 bases lining up with TRBD1. V lost 3 bases to trimming and J lost 7 bases; unmatched junction nucleotides: 8. CDR3 length: 14 amino acids. Germline CDR1 reads MDHEN; CDR2 reads SYDVKM. The CDR3 DNA reads as TGTGCCAGCAGTTTCTTTGACAGGGCGGGGACCCAGTACTTC. Protein product: CASSFFDRAGTQYF.

This clonotype was detected many times. The V call is TRBV30, the J call TRBJ2-1; 9 bases agree with TRBD2. CDR1 is GTSNPN, CDR2 SVGIG, per germline (reference sequence). The CDR3 sequence is 13 residues long. V gave up 5 bases and J gave up 5 bases; unmatched junction bases: 4. The CDR3 sequence is CAWSSGNDNEQFF. The CDR3 DNA follows: TGTGCCTGGTCTAGCGGGAATGACAATGAGCAGTTCTTC.

This clonotype occurred many times. The gene calls are TRBV12-3 or TRBV12-4 and TRBJ2-1; D remains ambiguous. This CDR3 is 13 amino acids long. V lost 4 bases and J lost 4, with 8 bases in between. The CDR3: CASSSPSYNEQFF. The CDR3 DNA is TGTGCCAGCAGTTCCCCCAGTTACAATGAGCAGTTCTTC.

This clonotype was counted many times. The V gene is TRBV6-1, the J gene TRBJ2-5; tentatively, D is TRBD2 (7 bases). The germline V and J ends were trimmed by 5 bases and 1 base, with 20 bases remaining between them. Germline CDR1 is MNHNS and CDR2 is SASEGT. The CDR3 is made up of 17 amino acids. The CDR3 coding sequence is TGTGCCAGCAGTCCCAAACGGGGGGCTAGCGGCCAAGAGACCCAGTACTTC. Translation: CASSPKRGASGQETQYF.

This clonotype was seen at least ten times. V is TRBV6-1 and J is TRBJ2-2, with D uncertain. The germline V gene has CDR1 MNHNS and CDR2 SASEGT. CDR3 length equals 12 residues. Trimming shortened V by 7 bases and J by 0 bases, and 3 bases separated the two germline ends. CDR3 in amino acids: CASKPNTGELFF. CDR3 DNA: TGTGCCAGCAAACCGAACACCGGGGAGCTGTTTTTT.